Sequencing of this T cell receptor (beta chain) was carried out in a study of blood T cell repertoires in COVID-19. Study in general: The United States, Italy and Spain provided the acute and convalescent COVID-19 samples.

The CDR3 sequence is 15 residues long. The V end lost 0 bases, the J end lost 0 bases, and 10 bases lay between the germline ends. Germline V lookup: CDR1 SGHNT, CDR2 YYREEE (reference sequence). Repertoires were generated with immunoSEQ multiplex PCR, while TCRdb's copy carries only in-frame clones and drops some. Of around 280,000 clones listed, 89% are singletons. The clonotype comes from a woman between 40 and 50 years old who had recovered from COVID-19. The chain couples TRBV5-4 to TRBJ2-7; no reliable D call. The sample consisted of PBMCs or T cells enriched from blood (not recorded which). CDR3: CASSLGRRASYEQYF. CDR3 DNA: TGTGCCAGCAGCTTGGGTCGCCGCGCCTCCTACGAGCAGTACTTC.